These T cell receptor beta chains were read from a single sample in a study of cytotoxic CD8 clonotypes in ibrutinib-treated CLL. Sequenced by immunoSEQ multiplex PCR; TCRdb stores in-frame clones only, minus some. Found here are 250,000 to 350,000 clones, more than 70% of them singletons; the top ten hold roughly 5%. Specimen: PBMCs, collected at disease progression, from a patient treated with ibrutinib. The receptors originated from a human donor with chronic lymphocytic leukemia. Both conserved end residues are part of each CDR3. D genes are given only for firm matches. The size of a clone is reported for some rows only, either as once, few or many, or as a class for expanded clones.

TRBD1,TRBV27,-,TRBJ2-2,CASIPDRDGTGELFF,TGTGCCAGCATCCCTGACAGGGACGGCACCGGGGAGCTGTTTTTT
-,TRBV7-2,-,TRBJ1-1,CASSYEPDRYTEAFF,TGTGCCAGCAGCTACGAACCCGACAGATACACTGAAGCTTTCTTT
TRBD1,TRBV29-1,-,TRBJ2-5,CSVTGGKETQYF,TGCAGCGTGACAGGGGGTAAAGAGACCCAGTACTTC
-,TRBV5-1,-,TRBJ1-5,CASSSSYSNQPQHF,TGCGCCAGCAGCTCCTCCTATAGCAATCAGCCCCAGCATTTT
-,TRBV5-1,-,TRBJ2-6,CASSLAGEAGANVLTF,TGCGCCAGCAGCTTGGCCGGGGAAGCCGGGGCCAACGTCCTGACTTTC
-,TRBV5-1,-,TRBJ2-7,CASSFSAGVGYEQYF,TGCGCCAGCAGCTTTTCGGCAGGGGTTGGCTACGAGCAGTACTTC
TRBD1,TRBV5-1,-,TRBJ2-2,CASSASRGLGTGELFF,TGCGCCAGCAGCGCATCCAGGGGGCTAGGCACCGGGGAGCTGTTTTTT
TRBD2,TRBV4-3,-,TRBJ2-2,CASSPRSGWTGELFF,TGCGCCAGCAGCCCTCGTAGCGGGTGGACCGGGGAGCTGTTTTTT
-,TRBV28,-,TRBJ2-2,CASTSGTGELFF,TGTGCCAGCACCTCGGGCACCGGGGAGCTGTTTTTT
-,TRBV2,-,TRBJ1-2,CASSEASYGYTF,TGTGCCAGCAGTGAAGCCTCCTATGGCTACACCTTC
-,TRBV29-1,-,TRBJ1-2,CSVDGVTVSGGNGYTF,TGCAGCGTTGATGGTGTAACGGTTTCGGGGGGCAATGGCTACACCTTC
-,TRBV27,-,TRBJ2-7,CASSLRWEYEQYF,TGTGCCAGCAGTTTACGATGGGAGTACGAGCAGTACTTC
-,TRBV9,-,TRBJ1-4,CASSGGPVEGEKLFF,TGTGCCAGCAGCGGCGGGCCGGTCGAAGGTGAAAAACTGTTTTTT
-,TRBV15,-,TRBJ2-5,CATSVGGTDQETQYF,TGTGCCACCAGCGTGGGCGGGACAGATCAAGAGACCCAGTACTTC
-,TRBV6-5,-,TRBJ2-4,CASSYGGKTIQYF,TGTGCCAGCAGTTACGGGGGAAAAACCATTCAGTACTTC
TRBD1,TRBV2,-,TRBJ2-7,CARNRWDRSFEQYF,TGTGCCAGAAACAGGTGGGACAGATCTTTCGAGCAGTACTTC
TRBD1,TRBV9,few,TRBJ2-7,CASSVAQGQGYEQYF,TGTGCCAGCAGCGTAGCACAGGGGCAGGGCTACGAGCAGTACTTC
-,TRBV7-8,-,TRBJ1-1,CASSLGAGMNTEAFF,TGTGCCAGCAGCTTAGGGGCAGGCATGAACACTGAAGCTTTCTTT
-,TRBV7-2,-,TRBJ2-7,CASSLNRAPSYEQYF,TGTGCCAGCAGCCTAAACCGGGCACCATCCTACGAGCAGTACTTC
-,TRBV4-1,-,TRBJ1-2,CASSQDWGSPWENYGYTF,TGCGCCAGCAGCCAAGATTGGGGCAGCCCGTGGGAGAACTATGGCTACACCTTC
-,TRBV29-1,once,TRBJ2-1,CSVEGYLYEQFF,TGCAGCGTTGAAGGCTACCTATATGAGCAGTTCTTC
-,TRBV28,-,TRBJ2-2,CASSPPGWRDNTGELFF,TGTGCCAGCAGTCCCCCGGGGTGGAGGGATAATACCGGGGAGCTGTTTTTT
TRBD1,TRBV19,-,TRBJ1-6,CASSVNRQGKSPLHF,TGTGCCAGTAGTGTAAACCGACAGGGGAAGTCACCCCTCCACTTT
-,TRBV6-4,-,TRBJ2-7,CASSGTGTIPSYEQYF,TGTGCCAGCAGTGGTACCGGGACAATACCCTCCTACGAGCAGTACTTC
-,TRBV21-1,-,TRBJ2-3,CARTRRAPEYTDTQYF,TGTGCCAGAACCCGACGGGCCCCCGAATACACAGATACGCAGTATTTT
TRBD2,TRBV10-3,-,TRBJ2-1,CAISTGTGSRTSGRAFYNEQFF,TGTGCCATCAGTACCGGGACAGGGAGTAGGACTAGCGGGAGGGCCTTCTACAATGAGCAGTTCTTC
-,TRBV27,-,TRBJ1-5,CASSPRNSNQPQHF,TGTGCCAGCAGTCCAAGAAACAGCAATCAGCCCCAGCATTTT
-,TRBV10-3,-,TRBJ1-3,CAISDSFEFGNTIYF,TGTGCCATCAGCGACAGTTTTGAGTTCGGAAACACCATATATTTT
TRBD2,TRBV6-1,-,TRBJ2-3,CASRELAGPSTDTQYF,TGTGCCAGCAGGGAACTAGCGGGACCTAGCACAGATACGCAGTATTTT
-,TRBV5-1,-,TRBJ2-7,CASSRGQREQYF,TGCGCCAGCAGCCGGGGTCAAAGGGAGCAGTACTTC
-,TRBV11-2,-,TRBJ2-5,CASSLESVVTQETQYF,TGTGCCAGCAGCTTAGAGTCGGTGGTGACCCAAGAGACCCAGTACTTC
-,TRBV28,-,TRBJ2-1,CASSLVYDNEQFF,TGTGCCAGCAGTTTGGTGTATGACAATGAGCAGTTCTTC
-,TRBV5-1,-,TRBJ2-1,CASSPRIYNEQFF,TGCGCCAGCAGCCCCAGGATTTACAATGAGCAGTTCTTC
-,TRBV7-2,-,TRBJ1-4,CASSSVGRDKLFF,TGTGCCAGCAGCTCGGTCGGGCGCGACAAACTGTTTTTT
TRBD2,TRBV4-2,once,TRBJ2-3,CASTGPSGVDTQYF,TGTGCCAGCACCGGTCCTAGCGGCGTTGATACGCAGTATTTT
TRBD2,TRBV5-1,-,TRBJ2-5,CASSLVSGGGETQYF,TGCGCCAGCAGCTTGGTCAGCGGGGGCGGGGAGACCCAGTACTTC
TRBD2,TRBV4-1,-,TRBJ2-7,CASSHPGLATYEQYF,TGCGCCAGCAGCCACCCGGGACTAGCCACCTACGAGCAGTACTTC
-,TRBV9,-,TRBJ2-1,CASSVVSYNEQFF,TGTGCCAGCAGCGTAGTAAGTTACAATGAGCAGTTCTTC
-,TRBV4-1,-,TRBJ1-5,CASSLVRGGFDQPQHF,TGCGCCAGCAGCCTGGTTAGGGGAGGCTTCGATCAGCCCCAGCATTTT
-,TRBV6-5,-,TRBJ2-2,CASRARFENTGELFF,TGTGCCAGCAGAGCACGGTTCGAGAACACCGGGGAGCTGTTTTTT
-,TRBV6-6,-,TRBJ2-5,CASSSHGTSEETQYF,TGTGCCAGCAGTTCGCATGGGACATCGGAAGAGACCCAGTACTTC
TRBD1,TRBV2,-,TRBJ1-2,CASSLTGGGYGYTF,TGTGCCAGCAGCCTGACAGGGGGCGGCTATGGCTACACCTTC
-,TRBV5-5,-,TRBJ1-1,CARSADRRFTEAFF,TGTGCCCGCTCCGCCGACAGGCGATTCACTGAAGCTTTCTTT
-,TRBV6-5,-,TRBJ1-5,CASSYHVNQPQHF,TGTGCCAGCAGTTATCATGTCAATCAGCCCCAGCATTTT
TRBD1,TRBV19,many,TRBJ1-1,CASSHRQGSNTEAFF,TGTGCCAGTAGTCACCGACAGGGTTCAAACACTGAAGCTTTCTTT